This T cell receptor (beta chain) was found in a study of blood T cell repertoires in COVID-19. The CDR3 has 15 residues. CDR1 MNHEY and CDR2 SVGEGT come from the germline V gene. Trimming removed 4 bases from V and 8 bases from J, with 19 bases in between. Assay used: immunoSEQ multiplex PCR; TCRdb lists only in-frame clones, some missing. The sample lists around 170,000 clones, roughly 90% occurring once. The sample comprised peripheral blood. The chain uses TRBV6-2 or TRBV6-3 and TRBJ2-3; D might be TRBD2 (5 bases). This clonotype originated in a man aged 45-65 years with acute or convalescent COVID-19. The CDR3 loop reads CASSLFVGPGITQYF. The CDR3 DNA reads TGTGCCAGCAGTTTGTTCGTTGGCCCGGGGATTACGCAGTATTTT.